Presented here are 24 T cell receptor beta chains from one specimen sequenced in a study of T-cell reconstitution after alpha-beta-depleted transplantation in children. Construction of the TCRbeta library involved unique molecular identifiers. TCRdb reprocessed the PCR reads via MiXCR and lists one record per CDR3 protein. The sample carries approximately 110,000 distinct CDR3 sequences, under 30% recorded once. The sample was PBMCs, mostly from graft donor cells, taken 180 days after TCRalphabeta/CD19-depleted stem cell transplant. The receptors were gathered from a male patient between 2 and 10 years old who had a stem cell transplant for chronic granulomatous disease, so the T cells may come from the graft donor.

DNA of the CDR3: TGCAGTGCTGGGACAGGGTCAGAGACCCAGTACTTC. It is translated as CSAGTGSETQYF. The gene calls are TRBV20-1 and TRBJ2-5, with TRBD1 matching over 9 bases. The CDR3 spans 12 residues. Germline CDR1 and CDR2: DFQATT and SNEGSKA (reference sequence). The trim removed 5 bases at V and 4 bases at J, leaving 2 bases unmatched.

This clonotype has a handful of counts. The chain recombines TRBV9 with TRBJ2-7; D is unclear. The CDR3 sequence is 15 residues long. V lost 0 bases, J lost 2 bases, and 12 bases lay in between. Germline V gene sequence: CDR1 SGDLS, CDR2 YYNGEE. In nucleotides, the CDR3 is TGTGCCAGCAGCGTAGTCTCAGATCTCCCCTACGAGCAGTACTTC. This sequence encodes CASSVVSDLPYEQYF.

The chain is built from TRBV5-1 and TRBJ2-7; D possibly corresponds to TRBD2 (5 bases). CDR3 length: 16 residues. The V and J ends lost 7 bases and 3 bases respectively, with 23 bases between them. Germline V CDR1 and CDR2: SGHRS, YFSETQ. The CDR3 region has the DNA TGCGCCAGCCCCGTGGGCTCTGCCAGAGACTACTACGAGCAGTACTTC. Its protein product is CASPVGSARDYYEQYF.

This clonotype was observed many times. This chain uses TRBV2 with TRBJ2-5, with 7 bases fitting TRBD1. Germline V lookup: CDR1 SNHLY, CDR2 FYNNEI. V lost 5 bases and J lost 4; bases outside the gene matches: 4. This CDR3 contains 13 residues. The CDR3 reads CASSPTGLETQYF. CDR3 in DNA: TGTGCCAGCAGTCCGACAGGGCTAGAGACCCAGTACTTC.

This clonotype has a count of ten or more. The V call is TRBV7-9, the J call TRBJ2-7; D possibly uses TRBD1 or TRBD2 (5 bases each). The CDR3 consists of 17 residues. Germline V gene lookup returns CDR1 SEHNR and CDR2 FQNEAQ (reference sequence). V lost 1 base to trimming and J lost 0 bases, with 16 bases between them. The CDR3 sequence is CASSLVRARDHSYEQYF. CDR3 in DNA: TGTGCCAGCAGCTTAGTGAGGGCCCGGGACCACTCCTACGAGCAGTACTTC.

CDR3 protein: CSAPRGHYEQYF. The CDR3 region has the DNA TGCAGTGCCCCAAGGGGGCACTACGAGCAGTACTTC. The chain uses TRBV20-1 and TRBJ2-7; 7 positions agree with TRBD1. CDR1 is DFQATT and CDR2 is SNEGSKA in the germline V gene (reference sequence). The CDR3 covers 12 residues. J gave up 3 bases and V 6 bases, and 5 bases lay outside the gene matches.

This clonotype appeared many times. V gene TRBV29-1 combines with J gene TRBJ2-1; the D gene could be TRBD1 or TRBD2 (5 bases each). Germline V gene sequence: CDR1 SQVTM, CDR2 ANQGSEA. V was pared by 2 bases and J by 2 bases, with 16 bases between. There are 16 residues in the CDR3. The CDR3 sequence is CSVELLAGAPYNEQFF. As DNA, the CDR3 is TGCAGCGTTGAATTGTTAGCCGGGGCCCCCTACAATGAGCAGTTCTTC.

This clonotype was counted many times. The chain recombines TRBV18 with TRBJ2-5, with TRBD1 identical over 7 bases. The germline V gene encodes CDR1 KGHSH and CDR2 LQKENI. V was pared by 3 bases and J by 4 bases, with 2 bases of the junction left unmatched. The length of the CDR3 is 13 residues. The chain's CDR3 is CASSPNRGETQYF. The CDR3 DNA reads as TGTGCCAGCTCACCGAACAGGGGAGAGACCCAGTACTTC.

This clonotype was observed a few times. V gene TRBV20-1 combines with J gene TRBJ2-3; the D is unclear. The CDR3 covers 14 residues. With 6 bases removed from V and 0 bases from J, the gap between germline ends came to 13 bases. CDR1 is DFQATT and CDR2 is SNEGSKA in the germline V gene (reference sequence). This CDR3 reads CSASRAASTDTQYF. As DNA, the CDR3 is TGCAGTGCCAGTCGGGCTGCTAGCACAGATACGCAGTATTTT.

The rearrangement uses TRBV9 and TRBJ2-7, with D uncertain. Trimming left V 2 bases short and J 2 bases short, with 17 bases between. This CDR3 spans 16 amino acids. Germline values: CDR1 SGDLS, CDR2 YYNGEE. CDR3 nucleotide sequence: TGTGCCAGCAGCGTGGAGTTCTACAATACCGCCTACGAGCAGTACTTC. Its translation is CASSVEFYNTAYEQYF.

At least ten counts were recorded for this clonotype. The chain is built from TRBV5-1 and TRBJ2-3; D is perhaps TRBD1 (5 bases). Germline CDR1 and CDR2: SGHRS and YFSETQ. The CDR3 is 17 residues long. V lost 7 bases and J lost 3, with 24 bases in between. The CDR3, as DNA: TGCGCCAGCGGCCCATACGTGGGGCAGCCAGAGACAGATACGCAGTATTTT. Its protein is CASGPYVGQPETDTQYF.

In this sample, this clonotype turned up many times. The chain is built from TRBV7-7 and TRBJ2-2; a possible D gene is TRBD1 (5 bases). The CDR3 has 17 amino acids. Germline CDR1 and CDR2: SSHAT and FNYEAQ (reference sequence). Trimming pared 1 base from V and 4 bases from J, leaving 16 bases between. The CDR3, as DNA: TGTGCCAGCAGCTTAGTCGGACCCAGGGCAGGCACCGGGGAGCTGTTTTTT. Protein product: CASSLVGPRAGTGELFF.

This clonotype was seen only a few times. V gene TRBV20-1 combines with J gene TRBJ2-3, with 9 nucleotides matching TRBD2. V trimming: 3 bases; J trimming: 5 bases; junction bases outside the gene matches: 12. Germline V lookup: CDR1 DFQATT, CDR2 SNEGSKA (reference sequence). The CDR3 runs to 16 residues. CDR3 region: CSASVLAGARGDTQYF. The CDR3 DNA sequence: TGCAGTGCTAGCGTATTAGCGGGAGCCCGCGGAGATACGCAGTATTTT.

V is TRBV5-1 and J is TRBJ2-1, with 7 positions matching TRBD2. This CDR3 is built from 15 residues. In germline, CDR1 is SGHRS, CDR2 YFSETQ. V lost 1 base to trimming and J lost 2 bases; unmatched junction nucleotides: 3. The CDR3 region has the DNA TGCGCCAGCAGCTTGCCTAGCGGAACCTACAATGAGCAGTTCTTC. Translating it yields CASSLPSGTYNEQFF.

The table lists this clonotype with many counts. The chain couples TRBV18 to TRBJ2-1; unclear D gene. The V end was cut by 6 bases, the J end by 7 bases, with 13 bases between. The CDR3 is 13 amino acids. The germline gives CDR1 KGHSH, CDR2 LQKENI. The CDR3 spells CASSLGPANEQFF. The CDR3 coding sequence is TGTGCCAGCTCGCTTGGACCCGCAAATGAGCAGTTCTTC.

This clonotype has at least ten counts. This chain connects TRBV20-1 to TRBJ2-7, with D possibly being TRBD2 (6 bases). V was pared by 1 base and J by 3 bases, with 13 bases between. The CDR3 length is 14 residues. Germline V gene data show CDR1 as DFQATT and CDR2 as SNEGSKA (reference sequence). The DNA for the CDR3 is TGCAGTGCTAGAGCGGCGGGAAAAGTCTACGAGCAGTACTTC. Protein: CSARAAGKVYEQYF.

The gene calls are TRBV29-1 and TRBJ2-2; maybe TRBD2 (5 bases). V shed 4 bases and J shed 4 bases, with 16 bases lying between them. This CDR3 is 15 amino acids long. Germline-derived CDR1 and CDR2 are SQVTM and ANQGSEA. This CDR3 is CSVVVGGYGTGELFF. The CDR3, as DNA: TGCAGCGTTGTGGTAGGAGGTTATGGCACCGGGGAGCTGTTTTTT.

This clonotype was observed a few times. V is TRBV30 and J is TRBJ2-1, with 12 bases aligning to TRBD2. V dropped 2 bases and J dropped 6; count of bases not matched to a gene: 5. This CDR3 region has 15 residues. Germline V gene lookup returns CDR1 GTSNPN and CDR2 SVGIG (reference sequence). CDR3: CAWSLLAGGPNEQFF. The CDR3 DNA follows: TGTGCCTGGAGTTTGCTAGCGGGAGGGCCCAATGAGCAGTTCTTC. The full variable domain, rest sourced from reference TRBV30 and TRBJ2-1, is SQTIHQWPATLVQPVGSPLSLECTVEGTSNPNLYWYRQAAGRGLQLLFYSVGIGQISSEVPQNLSASRPQDRQFILSSKKLLLSDSGFYLCAWSLLAGGPNEQFFGPGTRLTVL.

There are a few counts of this clonotype. The gene calls are TRBV15 and TRBJ1-1, with D maybe TRBD1 (6 bases). Deletions cut 0 bases from V and 1 base from J, with 18 bases between. The CDR3 loop spans 18 amino acids. The germline gives CDR1 LNHNV, CDR2 YYDKDF (reference sequence). The CDR3 is CATSRDPPWTAQNTEAFF. The CDR3 region has the DNA TGTGCCACCAGCAGAGATCCCCCCTGGACAGCCCAGAACACTGAAGCTTTCTTT.

This clonotype occurred many times. V and J are TRBV15 and TRBJ2-1; D gene ambiguous. The germline V and J ends were trimmed by 0 bases and 0 bases, with 12 bases remaining between them. The CDR3 has 17 amino acids. Per the germline V gene, CDR1 is LNHNV and CDR2 is YYDKDF (reference sequence). The CDR3 coding sequence is TGTGCCACCAGCAGAGAAGGTAGTTTGAGCTCCTACAATGAGCAGTTCTTC. Translated: CATSREGSLSSYNEQFF.

This clonotype has only a few counts. The rearrangement uses TRBV6-2 or TRBV6-3 and TRBJ2-5, with unresolved D. Germline-derived CDR1 and CDR2 are MNHEY and SVGEGT. The germline V and J ends were trimmed by 0 bases and 5 bases, with 13 bases remaining between them. CDR3 length: 15 residues. CDR3 sequence (DNA): TGTGCCAGCAGTTACTCGAACAGTGTTAGGGAGACCCAGTACTTC. The encoded protein is CASSYSNSVRETQYF.

This clonotype was found many times. The J gene is TRBJ2-1, the V gene TRBV12-3 or TRBV12-4, with D perhaps TRBD1 or TRBD2 (5 bases each). CDR3 size: 13 residues. V was pared by 6 bases and J by 6 bases, with 12 bases between. CDR3 coding DNA: TGTGCCAGCAGCTCGTACGGGACCAATGAGCAGTTCTTC. Protein: CASSSYGTNEQFF.

This clonotype was counted at least ten times. The V and J genes are TRBV29-1 and TRBJ2-3; D ambiguous. The V gene lost 3 bases and the J gene lost 2 bases, with 9 bases spanning the gap. Germline values: CDR1 SQVTM, CDR2 ANQGSEA. The CDR3 runs to 13 residues. The DNA of the CDR3 is TGCAGCGTTGACGGCGGCGCCACAGATACGCAGTATTTT. Protein product: CSVDGGATDTQYF.

The count of this clonotype is one. CDR3: CASSQRQGYGYTF. The CDR3 nucleotides are TGTGCCAGCAGCCAAAGGCAGGGTTATGGCTACACCTTC. The V and J genes are TRBV3-1 and TRBJ1-2, with TRBD1 as a possible D gene (5 bases). CDR3 length equals 13 residues. Germline CDR1 is LGHDT and CDR2 is YNNKEL (reference sequence). The V end was cut by 2 bases, the J end by 5 bases, with 9 bases between.